This T cell receptor (beta chain) is from a study of a mutant IDH1 vaccine in newly diagnosed glioma. Study conclusions and caveats: Pseudoprogression seemed unrelated to changes in top peripheral T cell clonotypes.

A few counts support this clone. What it recognizes is unknown. As to time point: week 47, end of study. It was 300 ug of mutant IDH1 20-mer peptide that made up each vaccine dose, given with topical imiquimod. Unmatched junction bases numbered 8, after V lost 2 bases and J lost 6 bases. Germline assignment: CDR1 KGHSH and CDR2 LQKENI. CDR3 length: 15 amino acids. Sequencing used immunoSEQ multiplex PCR; TCRdb keeps in-frame clones, though not all of them. The table includes about 56,000 clones, roughly 80% detected once. This sequence was found in a woman aged 45-59 years with glioma. The sample was PBMCs, taken from a glioma patient whose treatment included an IDH1 peptide vaccine. The gene calls are TRBV18 and TRBJ2-3; 7 nucleotides agree with TRBD2. Here the CDR3 reads CASSPGDYSGDTQYF. CDR3 DNA: TGTGCCAGCTCACCAGGGGACTACTCGGGGGATACGCAGTATTTT. The complete variable domain, with remaining parts taken from reference TRBV18 and TRBJ2-3, reads NAGVMQNPRHLVRRRGQEARLRCSPMKGHSHVYWYRQLPEEGLKFMVYLQKENIIDESGMPKERFSAEFPKEGPSILRIQQVVRGDSAAYFCASSPGDYSGDTQYFGPGTRLTVL.